The T cell receptor beta chain under discussion was sequenced for a study of T cell changes during pregnancy in multiple sclerosis. Assay: immunoSEQ multiplex PCR; the TCRdb copy retains only in-frame clones and omits some. The sample lists fewer than 90,000 clones, about 93% occurring once. Germline V gene lookup returns CDR1 SGHVS and CDR2 FQNEAQ. V was clipped by 4 bases and J by 8 bases, with 18 bases between them. This CDR3 spans 15 amino acids. The V gene is TRBV7-8, the J gene TRBJ2-1; D is possibly TRBD2 (6 bases). Source: peripheral blood, taken in the first trimester of pregnancy. This sequence originates from a female donor with multiple sclerosis, enrolled in a pregnancy study. CDR3 loop: CASSYPGLGEHEQFF. CDR3 DNA: TGTGCCAGCAGCTACCCGGGACTGGGGGAGCATGAGCAGTTCTTC.